This T cell receptor beta chain was identified in a study of T cell responses to AZD1222 COVID-19 vaccine. Study-level points and caveats: Only a handful of AZD1222 recipients tested seropositive at baseline. Females outnumbered males among donors, who were mostly white British; clonal diversity was possibly underestimated.

This CDR3 contains 11 residues. V was pared by 3 bases and J by 5 bases, with 5 bases between. Germline V CDR1 and CDR2: KGHSH, LQKENI. Data came from immunoSEQ multiplex PCR; TCRdb stores just in-frame clones and leaves some out. The table lists 100,000 to 120,000 clones, approximately 94% of them singletons. Worth noting for this clone: Its antigen is as yet unknown.

The chain combines TRBV18 with TRBJ2-7, with no clear D. This receptor was identified in an adult who received the AZD1222 COVID-19 vaccine. This specimen consisted of peripheral blood, obtained 28 days after the second AZD1222 dose. The DNA of the CDR3 is TGTGCCAGCTCACCCTCTCACGAGCAGTACTTC. It yields the protein CASSPSHEQYF.